The TCR beta chain under discussion was sequenced for a study of blood T cell repertoires in COVID-19. Study in general: Some COVID-19 samples were acute and others convalescent; all came from the United States, Italy and Spain.

Methods used by the authors: Reference gene primer amplification gave nucleated cell count estimates. Profiled with immunoSEQ multiplex PCR; TCRdb holds only in-frame clones, not every one. That table furnishes V, J and clone size, whereas the DNA furnished D and trimming. The sample yields 200,000 to 250,000 clones, around 90% seen once. The CDR3 is 12 residues long. Germline-derived CDR1 and CDR2 are SNHLY and FYNNEI. V lost 4 bases to trimming and J lost 3 bases, with 7 bases between them. The chain is built from TRBV2 and TRBJ2-7; D not resolved. The sequence was collected from a man between 65 and 85 years old with acute or convalescent COVID-19. What was sequenced was peripheral blood. The CDR3 loop reads CASSGENYEQYF. The CDR3 nucleotides are TGTGCCAGCAGTGGAGAGAACTACGAGCAGTACTTC.